This TCR beta chain originates from a study of blood T cell repertoires in COVID-19. Background on the study: Both acute and convalescent COVID-19 samples were obtained from the United States, Italy and Spain. T cells, B-cell-depleted T cells, or PBMCs provided the cDNA or gDNA that served as material.

Per germline, CDR1 LNHDA and CDR2 SQIVND (reference sequence). CDR3 length equals 13 residues. Trimming cost V 9 bases and J 10 bases; bases outside gene matches: 12. Clones were sequenced by immunoSEQ multiplex PCR, and TCRdb holds only the in-frame ones, with some missing. The table lists 97,000 or so clones, more than 75% of them singletons. The receptor was isolated from a man aged 80 or over with acute or convalescent COVID-19. Specimen: peripheral blood. V usage is TRBV19 and J usage is TRBJ2-1; 7 nucleotides line up with TRBD2. The CDR3 DNA sequence: TGTGCCAGCCCACGACTAGCCCGCAGGGAGCAGTTCTTC. This gives the protein CASPRLARREQFF. Drawing the rest from reference TRBV19 and TRBJ2-1, the complete variable domain is DGGITQSPKYLFRKEGQNVTLSCEQNLNHDAMYWYRQDPGQGLRLIYYSQIVNDFQKGDIAEGYSVSREKKESFPLTVTSAQKNPTAFYLCASPRLARREQFFGPGTRLTVL.